The clone carrying this T cell receptor beta chain was counted once. Its antigen remains unknown. The data were taken from a study of shared clonotypes between healthy human individuals. On the study more broadly: A few men and a couple of women, aged 18 to 49, were donors. Study-wide points: Blood was the sole source, and tissue repertoires probably differ.

Sequencing on ten immunoSEQ deep assay plates was performed for unsorted PBMC DNA. Generated by immunoSEQ multiplex PCR, the TCRdb table keeps only in-frame clones and is missing some. Of about 480,000 clones in the sample, about 75% were seen once. Germline V lookup: CDR1 SGHRS, CDR2 YFSETQ. Trimming cost V 0 bases and J 7 bases, with 14 bases left between them. CDR3 size: 15 residues. This sequence was found in a woman in her 40s in good health. Some clones in this sample may be carry-over from other donors' samples. The sample consisted of PBMCs. The genes are TRBV5-1 and TRBJ2-1, with D uncertain. CDR3 sequence (DNA): TGCGCCAGCAGCTTGGCCCGACTGGTCGGGAATGAGCAGTTCTTC. It codes for CASSLARLVGNEQFF.